One sample yielded the 19 T cell receptor beta chains listed below, sequenced in a study of beta chain features in type 1 diabetes (dated by TCRdb to about 2018). Libraries were built with the immunoSEQ multiplex PCR assay. All of the isolated RNA was reverse transcribed with the High Capacity cDNA Reverse Transcription Kit, so expressed TCRB transcripts were sequenced. This is the immuneACCESS table as TCRdb keeps it, with only in-frame sequences that have V and J called. A part of the clones is gone; compared with another copy, unresolved V genes explain less than half, and the rest is unexplained. The sample includes 390,000 or so clones, with roughly 14% observed a single time. Of the sample, under 0.04% is held by the ten largest clones. The sample was naive CD4+ T cells from blood. Taken with the paper, the label for cell subset or site translates to: true naive CD4+ T cells. The source of these receptors is a man aged 25-45 years in good health.

CDR3 residues: CASREDRGPNNEQFF. As DNA, the CDR3 is TGTGCCAGCAGAGAGGACAGGGGACCCAACAATGAGCAGTTCTTC. This sequence joins TRBV7-2 and TRBJ2-1, with TRBD1 identical over 9 bases. Germline V gene lookup returns CDR1 SGHTA and CDR2 FQGNSA. V was pared by 6 bases and J by 5 bases, with 8 bases of the junction left unmatched. The CDR3 sequence is 15 residues long.

This rearrangement joins TRBV6-5 to TRBJ2-7; 9 nucleotides align to TRBD2. With V trimmed by 9 bases and J by 4 bases, 13 bases remained unmatched. The length of the CDR3 is 15 residues. CDR1 and CDR2 from the germline V gene are MNHEY and SVGAGI. In nucleotides, the CDR3 is TGTGCCAGTGTCCCTCCCGGCGGGGGGGCGTACGAGCAGTACTTC. It yields the protein CASVPPGGGAYEQYF.

In its sample, this clone was seen a few times. This chain connects TRBV4-3 to TRBJ2-1, with D perhaps TRBD2 (6 bases). From germline, CDR1 is LGHNA and CDR2 YSLEER. V lost 4 bases, J lost 6 bases, and 13 bases lay in between. This CDR3 comprises 14 residues. This CDR3 is CASSRLRDFNEQFF. The CDR3 DNA reads as TGCGCCAGCAGCCGACTCCGGGACTTCAATGAGCAGTTCTTC.

This clone was detected only a few times. An end of the junction does not agree with germline; a read error may underlie this. The chain links TRBV29-1 to TRBJ2-3, with a tentative D call TRBD1 (5 bases). In germline, CDR1 is SQVTM, CDR2 ANQGSEA. The CDR3 runs to 15 residues. CDR3 sequence: CSVEGKGSYTDTQYF. The CDR3 region has the DNA TGCAGCGTGGAAGGAAAGGGGTCCTACACAGATACGCAGTATTTT.

CDR3 amino acids: CASSPRQATEAFF. DNA of the CDR3: TGTGCCAGCAGTCCCCGACAAGCCACTGAAGCTTTCTTT. The chain couples TRBV6-5 to TRBJ1-1; D gene ambiguous. This CDR3 comprises 13 residues. V gave up 5 bases and J gave up 4 bases, with 11 bases separating them. Germline loops: CDR1 MNHEY, CDR2 SVGAGI.

This clone was detected only a few times. The gene calls are TRBV29-1 and TRBJ2-5; 8 bases fit TRBD2. Per germline, CDR1 SQVTM and CDR2 ANQGSEA. This CDR3 has 15 residues. The V segment lost 4 bases and the J segment 7 bases; nucleotides outside the gene matches: 14. The CDR3 DNA reads TGCAGCGTTGCTGTGGGACTAGTGGATCCGGGGACCCAGTACTTC. It specifies CSVAVGLVDPGTQYF.

This clone was detected only a few times. The chain joins TRBV7-9 to TRBJ2-7; TRBD1 agrees at 10 bases. CDR1 is SEHNR, CDR2 FQNEAQ, per germline (reference sequence). Losses at the gene ends were 4 bases for V and 4 bases for J; bases not matched to a gene: 7. This CDR3 is 15 amino acids long. DNA of the CDR3: TGTGCCAGCAGCTCTGACGGGACAGGGGTATACGAGCAGTACTTC. Its protein is CASSSDGTGVYEQYF.

A few counts support this clone. V is TRBV4-3 and J is TRBJ2-1, with D maybe TRBD2 (5 bases). The CDR3 covers 15 residues. From germline, CDR1 is LGHNA and CDR2 YSLEER. Trimming took 0 bases from V and 7 from J, leaving 13 bases between them. CDR3 sequence: CASSQDYLARNEQFF. The CDR3 DNA follows: TGCGCCAGCAGCCAAGATTACCTAGCTCGTAATGAGCAGTTCTTC.

In this sample, this clone turned up a few times. The chain carries TRBV19 and TRBJ1-2; D remains ambiguous. V was trimmed by 7 bases and J by 8 bases, leaving 20 bases between them. Germline V gene data show CDR1 as LNHDA and CDR2 as SQIVND (reference sequence). The CDR3 covers 14 residues. DNA of the CDR3: TGTGCCAGTATTCACCTGGGAGGATCGCACGGCTACACCTTC. Protein product: CASIHLGGSHGYTF.

This clone has more than one count but fewer than ten. The chain combines TRBV30 with TRBJ2-5; D unresolved. CDR1 GTSNPN and CDR2 SVGIG come from the germline V gene (reference sequence). The CDR3 extends over 13 amino acids. Trimming left V 0 bases short and J 5 bases short, with 10 bases between. The CDR3 here is CAWSVKIGETQYF. In DNA, the CDR3 is TGTGCCTGGAGTGTGAAAATAGGGGAGACCCAGTACTTC. Based on the CDR3 plus reference TRBV30 and TRBJ2-5, the full variable domain is SQTIHQWPATLVQPVGSPLSLECTVEGTSNPNLYWYRQAAGRGLQLLFYSVGIGQISSEVPQNLSASRPQDRQFILSSKKLLLSDSGFYLCAWSVKIGETQYFGPGTRLLVL.

The J gene is TRBJ1-1, the V gene TRBV30, with D unclear. Germline V CDR1 and CDR2: GTSNPN, SVGIG (reference sequence). Trimming shortened V by 3 bases and J by 3 bases, and 8 bases separated the two germline ends. The CDR3 extends over 12 amino acids. The CDR3 DNA reads as TGTGCCTGGAGACACTCGGACACTGAAGCTTTCTTT. This translates into CAWRHSDTEAFF.

Only a few counts were recorded for this clone. The rearrangement joins TRBV25-1 to TRBJ2-1; D is possibly TRBD2 (6 bases). The V and J ends lost 3 bases and 5 bases respectively, with 14 bases between them. CDR3 length equals 15 residues. Per germline, CDR1 MGHDK and CDR2 SYGVNS. In DNA form, the CDR3 reads TGTGCCAGCAGTGATACTGGGGGACTCGACAATGAGCAGTTCTTC. Amino acids: CASSDTGGLDNEQFF.

This clone was seen more than once but under ten times. The V call is TRBV19, the J call TRBJ2-2; a weak D match, TRBD1 (5 bases). The CDR3 extends over 13 amino acids. CDR1 LNHDA and CDR2 SQIVND come from the germline V gene (reference sequence). Trimming removed 6 bases at V and 1 base at J, with 6 bases between. The CDR3 sequence: CASRGQNTGELFF. The CDR3, as DNA: TGTGCCAGTAGAGGACAGAACACCGGGGAGCTGTTTTTT.

The table lists this clone with many counts. The chain links TRBV14 to TRBJ2-7; D not resolved. The germline V and J ends were trimmed by 0 bases and 6 bases, with 9 bases remaining between them. Germline CDR1 SGHDN, CDR2 FVKESK. CDR3 length equals 13 residues. CDR3 region: CASSQDVLGEQYV. The CDR3 DNA sequence: TGTGCCAGCAGCCAAGATGTGCTCGGCGAGCAGTACGTC.

This clone showed up just a few times. This chain links TRBV9 with TRBJ1-2; D unresolved. The germline V gene encodes CDR1 SGDLS and CDR2 YYNGEE. The CDR3 is 14 residues long. V was pared by 1 base and J by 2 bases, with 9 bases between. In nucleotides, the CDR3 is TGTGCCAGCAGCGTATACGGCGGAAACTATGGCTACACCTTC. This codes for CASSVYGGNYGYTF.

In this sample, this clone turned up a few times. This chain uses TRBV2 with TRBJ1-2; D call uncertain. V dropped 6 bases and J dropped 2 bases, with 7 bases sitting between them. Germline CDR1 and CDR2: SNHLY and FYNNEI. This CDR3 spans 12 amino acids. The CDR3 nucleotides read TGTGCCAGCAGCTCAAACAACTATGGCTACACCTTC. Translation: CASSSNNYGYTF.

This clone appeared a few times. V gene TRBV11-2 combines with J gene TRBJ2-1, with D maybe TRBD1 (6 bases). CDR1 is SGHAT and CDR2 is FQNNGV in the germline V gene. The CDR3 is 14 amino acids. The V gene lost 5 bases and the J gene lost 5 bases, with 13 bases spanning the gap. CDR3 sequence (DNA): TGTGCCAGCAGCCGTTCGACAGGAAACAATGAGCAGTTCTTC. Protein product: CASSRSTGNNEQFF.

This clone was seen a few times. V is TRBV12-5 and J is TRBJ2-1; 7 bases map to TRBD2. Germline V CDR1 and CDR2: LGHNT, FRNRAP. CDR3 size: 13 residues. With 9 bases clipped from V and 9 bases from J, the junction kept 11 bases outside the gene matches. The CDR3 sequence is CASTDPQRGEQFF. CDR3 sequence (DNA): TGTGCTAGCACCGACCCCCAGCGGGGTGAGCAGTTCTTC.

V is TRBV18 and J is TRBJ2-3; D uncertain. Trimming took 1 base from V and 5 from J, leaving 7 bases between them. CDR3 length equals 13 residues. Germline V gene lookup returns CDR1 KGHSH and CDR2 LQKENI. CDR3 in DNA: TGTGCCAGCTCACCACTAGTTAAAGATACGCAGTATTTT. The encoded protein is CASSPLVKDTQYF.